This T cell receptor beta chain was documented in a study of control samples from healthy donors and cancer patients. The protocol was immunoSEQ multiplex PCR, while the TCRdb copy is restricted to in-frame clones and leaves out a portion. Of about 120,000 clones listed, around 89% were seen once; the top ten hold roughly 4%. The V gene lost 1 base and the J gene lost 4 bases, with 8 bases spanning the gap. Germline V gene sequence: CDR1 SGHRS, CDR2 YFSETQ. CDR3 size: 14 residues. The specimen was PBMCs. The receptor comes from a woman aged 60-75 years with lung cancer. The V and J genes are TRBV5-1 and TRBJ1-4, with D unclear. The CDR3 reads CASSLSAFNEKLFF. The DNA of the CDR3 is TGCGCCAGCAGCTTGTCGGCATTTAATGAAAAACTGTTTTTT. Based on the CDR3 plus reference TRBV5-1 and TRBJ1-4, the full variable domain is KAGVTQTPRYLIKTRGQQVTLSCSPISGHRSVSWYQQTPGQGLQFLFEYFSETQRNKGNFPGRFSGRQFSNSRSEMNVSTLELGDSALYLCASSLSAFNEKLFFGSGTQLSVL.